Below, one TCR beta chain is given with its context. Method: immunoSEQ multiplex PCR; TCRdb's copy keeps in-frame clones and lacks some. In the table there are 200,000 to 250,000 clones, 75% to 85% of which are singletons. The record originates from a study of blood T cell repertoires in COVID-19. Enrolled during active infection, Seattle patients were then followed longitudinally. The receptor was isolated from a woman between 65 and 79 years old with COVID-19, enrolled during active disease. The sequenced sample was peripheral blood.

The DNA for the CDR3 is TGTGCCAGCAGCTATGGGACAGCCGCCTCTGGAAACACCATATATTTT. This gives the protein CASSYGTAASGNTIYF. The chain has TRBV7-2 and TRBJ1-3; 7 nucleotides line up with TRBD1. This CDR3 contains 16 residues. V lost 4 bases, J lost 0 bases, and 6 bases stayed unmatched. Germline CDR1 SGHTA, CDR2 FQGNSA.